What follows describes a single T cell receptor (beta chain). Generated by immunoSEQ multiplex PCR, the TCRdb table keeps only in-frame clones and is missing some. The sample has approximately 150,000 clones, approximately 88% seen once. These data originate in a study of blood T cell repertoires in COVID-19. Overall study: Researchers got acute and convalescent COVID-19 samples from the United States, Italy and Spain. Sources were T cells, B-cell-depleted T cells, or PBMCs; the material itself was cDNA or gDNA.

Germline loops: CDR1 SGHTA, CDR2 FQGTGA. The CDR3 length is 16 residues. Germline trimming cut 5 bases from V and 2 bases from J; bases unmatched to any gene: 8. The chain combines TRBV7-3 with TRBJ2-3; 9 bases line up with TRBD2. The source of this sequence is a human donor in a cohort sampled during active COVID-19. The sequencing input was peripheral blood. CDR3: CASSRQAGGPTDTQYF. The CDR3 region has the DNA TGTGCCAGCAGCCGTCAAGCGGGGGGCCCCACAGATACGCAGTATTTT.